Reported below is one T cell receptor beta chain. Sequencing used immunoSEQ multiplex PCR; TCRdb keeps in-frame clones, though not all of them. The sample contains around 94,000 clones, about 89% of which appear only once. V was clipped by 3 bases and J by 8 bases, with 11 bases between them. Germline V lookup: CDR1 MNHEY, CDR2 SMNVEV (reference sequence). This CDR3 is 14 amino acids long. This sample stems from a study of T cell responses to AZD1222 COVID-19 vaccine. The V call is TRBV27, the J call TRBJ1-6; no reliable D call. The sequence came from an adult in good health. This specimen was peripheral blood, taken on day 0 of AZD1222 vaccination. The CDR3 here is CASSFGRADSPLHF. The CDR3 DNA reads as TGTGCCAGCAGTTTCGGCAGAGCCGATTCACCCCTCCACTTT.